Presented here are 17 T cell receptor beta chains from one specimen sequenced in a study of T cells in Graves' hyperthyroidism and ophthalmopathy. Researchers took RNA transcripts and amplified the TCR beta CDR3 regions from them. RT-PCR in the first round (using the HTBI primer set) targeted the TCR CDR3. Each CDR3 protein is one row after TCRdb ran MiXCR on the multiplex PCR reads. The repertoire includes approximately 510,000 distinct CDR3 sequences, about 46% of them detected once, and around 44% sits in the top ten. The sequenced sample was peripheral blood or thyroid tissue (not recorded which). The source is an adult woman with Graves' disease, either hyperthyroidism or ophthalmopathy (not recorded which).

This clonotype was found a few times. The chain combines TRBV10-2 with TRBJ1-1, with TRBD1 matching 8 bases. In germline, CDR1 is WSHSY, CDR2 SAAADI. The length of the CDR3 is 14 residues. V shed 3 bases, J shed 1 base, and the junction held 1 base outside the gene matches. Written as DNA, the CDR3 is TGCGCCAGCAGTGAAGGGACAGGGAACACTGAAGCTTTCTTT. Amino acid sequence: CASSEGTGNTEAFF.

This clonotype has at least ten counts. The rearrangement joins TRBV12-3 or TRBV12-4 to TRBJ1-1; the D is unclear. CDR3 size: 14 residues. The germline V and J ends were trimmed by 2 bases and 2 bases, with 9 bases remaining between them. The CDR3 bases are TGTGCCAGCAGTTTACGGCAGTCAAACACTGAAGCTTTCTTT. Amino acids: CASSLRQSNTEAFF.

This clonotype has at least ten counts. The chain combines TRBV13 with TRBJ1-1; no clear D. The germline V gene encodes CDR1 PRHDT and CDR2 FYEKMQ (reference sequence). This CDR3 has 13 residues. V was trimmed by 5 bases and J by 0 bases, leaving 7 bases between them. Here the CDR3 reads CASSQLVNTEAFF. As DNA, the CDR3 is TGTGCCAGCAGCCAACTCGTGAACACTGAAGCTTTCTTT.

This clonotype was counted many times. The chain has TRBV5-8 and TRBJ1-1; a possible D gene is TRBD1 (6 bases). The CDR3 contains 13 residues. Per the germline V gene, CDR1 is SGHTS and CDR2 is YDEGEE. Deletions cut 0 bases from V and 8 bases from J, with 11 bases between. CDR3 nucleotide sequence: TGTGCCAGCAGCTTGGCTCGGGGGGGCGAAGCTTTCTTT. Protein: CASSLARGGEAFF. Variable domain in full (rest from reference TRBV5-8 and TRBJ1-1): EAGVTQSPTHLIKTRGQQATLRCSPISGHTSVYWYQQALGLGLQFLLWYDEGEERNRGNFPPRFSGRQFPNYSSELNVNALELEDSALYLCASSLARGGEAFFGQGTRLTVV.

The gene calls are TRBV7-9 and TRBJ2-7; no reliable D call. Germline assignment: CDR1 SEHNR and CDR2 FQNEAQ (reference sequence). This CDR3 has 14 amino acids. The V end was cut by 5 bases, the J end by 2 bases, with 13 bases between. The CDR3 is CASSGNPLTYEQYF. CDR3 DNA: TGTGCCAGCAGCGGCAACCCCCTAACCTACGAGCAGTACTTC.

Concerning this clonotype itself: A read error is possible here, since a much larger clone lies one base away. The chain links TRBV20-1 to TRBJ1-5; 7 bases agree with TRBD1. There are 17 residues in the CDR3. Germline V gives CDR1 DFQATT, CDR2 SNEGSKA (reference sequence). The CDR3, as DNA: TGCAGTGCTAGAGAAGGGGGGAACAGGGGCGGGAATCAGTCCCAGCATTTT. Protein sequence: CSAREGGNRGGNQSQHF.

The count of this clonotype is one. The CDR3 spells CASALGQGTNTGELFF. CDR3 sequence (DNA): TGTGCCAGTGCCCTGGGACAGGGAACGAACACCGGGGAGCTGTTTTTT. The V gene is TRBV19, the J gene TRBJ2-2, with 9 bases aligning to TRBD1. Germline V gene lookup returns CDR1 LNHDA and CDR2 SQIVND (reference sequence). The CDR3 covers 16 residues. With 8 bases clipped from V and 0 bases from J, the junction kept 7 bases outside the gene matches.

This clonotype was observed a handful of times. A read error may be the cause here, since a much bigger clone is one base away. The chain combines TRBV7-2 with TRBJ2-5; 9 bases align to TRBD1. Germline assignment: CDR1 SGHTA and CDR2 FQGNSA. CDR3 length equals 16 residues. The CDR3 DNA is TGTGTCAGCAGCAACCGGGACAGGGTCCTCCAAGAGACCCAGTACTTC. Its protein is CVSSNRDRVLQETQYF.

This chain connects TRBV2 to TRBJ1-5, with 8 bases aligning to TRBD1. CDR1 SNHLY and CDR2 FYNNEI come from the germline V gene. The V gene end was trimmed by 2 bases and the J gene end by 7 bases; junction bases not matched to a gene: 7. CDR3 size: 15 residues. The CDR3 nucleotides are TGTGCCAGCAGTGAAATGGCAGGGGGCTGGCAGCCCCAGCATTTT. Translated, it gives CASSEMAGGWQPQHF.

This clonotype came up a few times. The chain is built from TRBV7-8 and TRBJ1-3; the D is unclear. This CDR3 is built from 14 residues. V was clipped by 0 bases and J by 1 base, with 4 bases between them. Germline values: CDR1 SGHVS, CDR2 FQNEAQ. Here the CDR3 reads CASSLAPSGNTIYF. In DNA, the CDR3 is TGTGCCAGCAGCTTAGCTCCGTCTGGAAACACCATATATTTT.

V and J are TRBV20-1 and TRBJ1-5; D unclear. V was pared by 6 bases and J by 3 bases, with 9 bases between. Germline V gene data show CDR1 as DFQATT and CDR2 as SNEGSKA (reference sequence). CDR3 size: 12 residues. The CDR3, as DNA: TGCAGTGCATTTGGCCCCAATCAGCCCCAGCATTTT. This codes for CSAFGPNQPQHF.

This CDR3 reads CASSHRDSFYEQYF. The CDR3 nucleotides are TGTGCCAGCAGCCACCGGGACAGCTTTTACGAGCAGTACTTC. The rearrangement links TRBV7-9 to TRBJ2-7, with 7 bases fitting TRBD1. Per the germline V gene, CDR1 is SEHNR and CDR2 is FQNEAQ (reference sequence). V dropped 5 bases and J dropped 4; count of bases not matched to a gene: 8. The length of the CDR3 is 14 residues.

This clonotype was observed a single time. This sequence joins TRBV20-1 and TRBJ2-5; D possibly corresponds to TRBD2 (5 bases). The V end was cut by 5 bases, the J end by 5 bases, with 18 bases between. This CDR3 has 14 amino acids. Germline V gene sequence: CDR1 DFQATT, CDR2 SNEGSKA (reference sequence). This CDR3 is CSALGAEGGETQYF. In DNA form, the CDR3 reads TGCAGTGCTCTTGGAGCCGAAGGCGGGGAGACCCAGTACTTC.

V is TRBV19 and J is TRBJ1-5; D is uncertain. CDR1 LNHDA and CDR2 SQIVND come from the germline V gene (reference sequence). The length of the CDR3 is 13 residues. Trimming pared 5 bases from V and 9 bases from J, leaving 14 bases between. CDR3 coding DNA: TGTGCCAGTAGTGCCCCAGGAGGAGGGCCCCAGCATTTT. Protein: CASSAPGGGPQHF.

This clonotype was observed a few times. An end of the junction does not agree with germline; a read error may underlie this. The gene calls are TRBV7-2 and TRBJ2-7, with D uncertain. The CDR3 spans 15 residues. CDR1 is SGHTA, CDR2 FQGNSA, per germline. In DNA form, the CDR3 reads TGTGCCAGCAGCTTAGGGGTATTACACTCCTACGAGCGGTACTTC. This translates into CASSLGVLHSYERYF.

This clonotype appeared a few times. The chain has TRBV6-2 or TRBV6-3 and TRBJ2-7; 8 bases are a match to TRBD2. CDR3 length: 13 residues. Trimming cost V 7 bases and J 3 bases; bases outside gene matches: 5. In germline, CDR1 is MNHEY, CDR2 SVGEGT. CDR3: CASNLAGVYEQYF. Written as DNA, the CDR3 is TGTGCCAGCAACCTAGCGGGTGTCTACGAGCAGTACTTC.

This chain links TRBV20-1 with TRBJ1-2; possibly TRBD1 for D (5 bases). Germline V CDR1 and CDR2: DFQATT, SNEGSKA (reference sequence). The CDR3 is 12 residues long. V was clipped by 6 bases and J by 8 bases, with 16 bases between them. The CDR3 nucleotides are TGCAGTGCAGGGACGGGGGTATCCGGCTACACCTTC. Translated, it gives CSAGTGVSGYTF.